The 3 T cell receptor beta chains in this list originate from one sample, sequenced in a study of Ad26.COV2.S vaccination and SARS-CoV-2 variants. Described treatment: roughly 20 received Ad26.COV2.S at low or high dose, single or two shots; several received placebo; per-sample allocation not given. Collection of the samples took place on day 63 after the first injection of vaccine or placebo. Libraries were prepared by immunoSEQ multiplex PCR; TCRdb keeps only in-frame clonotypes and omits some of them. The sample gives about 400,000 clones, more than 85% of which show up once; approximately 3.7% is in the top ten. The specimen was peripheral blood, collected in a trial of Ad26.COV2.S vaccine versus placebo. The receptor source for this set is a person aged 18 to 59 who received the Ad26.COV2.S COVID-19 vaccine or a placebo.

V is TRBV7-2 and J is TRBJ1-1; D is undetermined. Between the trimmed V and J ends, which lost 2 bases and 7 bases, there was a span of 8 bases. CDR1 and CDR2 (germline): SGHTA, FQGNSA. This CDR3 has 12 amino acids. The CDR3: CASSLKWGEAFF. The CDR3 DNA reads TGTGCCAGCAGCTTAAAATGGGGTGAAGCTTTCTTT.

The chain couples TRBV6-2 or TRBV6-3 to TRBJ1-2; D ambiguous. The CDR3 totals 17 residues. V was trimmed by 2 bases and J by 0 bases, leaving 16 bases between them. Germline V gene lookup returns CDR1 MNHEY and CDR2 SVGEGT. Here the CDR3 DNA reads TGTGCCAGCAGTTACGGCTTTGGCTGGGAAACTAACTATGGCTACACCTTC. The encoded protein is CASSYGFGWETNYGYTF.

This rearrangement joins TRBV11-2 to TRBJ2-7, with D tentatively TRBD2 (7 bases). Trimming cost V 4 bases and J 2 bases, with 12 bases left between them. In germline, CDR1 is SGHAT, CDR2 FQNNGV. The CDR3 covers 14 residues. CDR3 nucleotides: TGTGCCAGCAGCTCCAGAGGGGGGGCCTACGAGCAGTACTTC. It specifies CASSSRGGAYEQYF.